This TCR beta chain stems from a study of tumor-infiltrating lymphocytes in primary liver carcinoma. To note about this clonotype: A read error may account for a junction end that differs from germline.

Both RNA and DNA were isolated together from around 20-30 mg of bulk tissue that had not been sorted. A constant-region primer primed TCR beta cDNA synthesis from about 0.45 ug of total RNA. For TCR beta, libraries were produced by three nested multiplex PCR rounds using slightly modified ARM-PCR. TRBV1-TRBV30 forward primers and a C-beta reverse primer were used in the first two PCR rounds, which each ran for approximately 11 cycles. Each CDR3 protein is one row after TCRdb ran MiXCR on the multiplex PCR reads. This table has over 100,000 distinct CDR3 sequences, around two thirds appearing once. This CDR3 spans 14 amino acids. Looked up from germline, CDR1 is KGHSH and CDR2 is LQKENI.

Sequenced: tumor-adjacent normal liver tissue. J is TRBJ2-7 and V is TRBV18; tentative D call: TRBD2 (6 bases). The sequence came from an older woman with primary liver carcinoma and hepatitis B virus infection. CDR3 coding DNA: TGTACCAGCTCACCACCGCGGACTACTCTCGAGCAGTACTTC. Encoded protein: CTSSPPRTTLEQYF.